Following are 9 T cell receptor beta chains from one sample sequenced in a study of CD8 T cells in ankylosing spondylitis (dated by TCRdb to about 2017). Receptor libraries were prepared by 5' RACE. The data were produced on an Illumina HiSeq 2500. TCRdb reworked the public reads: Q25 trimming with fastp, MiXCR clone assembly, productive beta chains retained. Each CDR3 protein appears once, grouped with its most common genes and DNA. The table for this sample lists 250,000 to 350,000 distinct CDR3 sequences; over 15% of them were counted only once. Around 8% of the sample lies in the top ten. Specimen: blood, either unsorted or a sorted T cell fraction (not recorded which). Receptors originate from a male donor with ankylosing spondylitis or in good health (not recorded which).

This clonotype was observed a few times. Here the CDR3 reads CASSAGATNEKLFF. CDR3 DNA: TGCGCCAGCAGCGCCGGTGCAACTAATGAAAAACTGTTTTTT. The chain combines TRBV5-1 with TRBJ1-4; D not certain. V lost 4 bases and J 0 bases, leaving 7 bases between the germline ends. This CDR3 comprises 14 residues. Germline assignment: CDR1 SGHRS and CDR2 YFSETQ. Variable domain in full (rest from reference TRBV5-1 and TRBJ1-4): KAGVTQTPRYLIKTRGQQVTLSCSPISGHRSVSWYQQTPGQGLQFLFEYFSETQRNKGNFPGRFSGRQFSNSRSEMNVSTLELGDSALYLCASSAGATNEKLFFGSGTQLSVL.

There are a few counts of this clonotype. The chain carries TRBV9 and TRBJ2-1; 10 positions agree with TRBD2. V shed 3 bases and J 9 bases; nucleotides not matched to a gene: 3. The CDR3 extends over 13 amino acids. CDR1 and CDR2 (germline): SGDLS, YYNGEE. The CDR3 reads CASSGSGGGEQFF. The CDR3 nucleotides read TGTGCCAGCAGCGGAAGCGGGGGGGGTGAGCAGTTCTTC.

The chain employs TRBV5-6 and TRBJ2-7, with unresolved D. V lost 2 bases and J 2 bases, leaving 14 bases between the germline ends. Germline values: CDR1 SGHDT, CDR2 YYEEEE. The CDR3 length is 15 residues. The CDR3 sequence is CASSFWLVGPYEQYV. The CDR3 bases are TGTGCCAGCAGCTTCTGGCTAGTGGGTCCCTACGAGCAGTACGTC.

The table lists this clonotype with a count of one. The chain employs TRBV6-2 or TRBV6-3 and TRBJ2-1, with 7 bases fitting TRBD1. With V trimmed by 11 bases and J by 7 bases, 11 bases remained unmatched. CDR1 MNHEY and CDR2 SVGEGT come from the germline V gene. The CDR3 length is 13 residues. CDR3 loop: CAGPISGGNEQFF. The CDR3 DNA sequence: TGTGCCGGCCCCATATCAGGGGGAAATGAGCAGTTCTTC.

This clonotype was recorded a few times. This rearrangement joins TRBV9 to TRBJ1-2; TRBD1 matches 8 bases. Losses at the gene ends were 3 bases for V and 5 bases for J; bases not matched to a gene: 9. The CDR3 covers 15 residues. Germline V gives CDR1 SGDLS, CDR2 YYNGEE. CDR3 nucleotides: TGTGCCAGCAGCGCCCAGGGGGCGCAGATATATGGCTACACCTTC. Amino acid sequence: CASSAQGAQIYGYTF.

The chain couples TRBV20-1 to TRBJ2-1; 8 nucleotides line up with TRBD2. V dropped 4 bases and J dropped 8; count of bases not matched to a gene: 19. Per germline, CDR1 DFQATT and CDR2 SNEGSKA (reference sequence). The CDR3 has 17 residues. CDR3 loop: CSAKGLREAGRSDEQFF. CDR3 sequence (DNA): TGCAGTGCTAAAGGTTTGCGGGAGGCCGGTCGTAGCGATGAGCAGTTCTTC.

The sample holds a few counts of this clonotype. The chain employs TRBV6-5 and TRBJ1-3; 7 bases line up with TRBD1. Per germline, CDR1 MNHEY and CDR2 SVGAGI. Trimming took 2 bases from V and 3 from J; bases not matched to a gene: 7. CDR3 length: 16 amino acids. The CDR3 sequence: CASSYGSGGFGNTIYF. The CDR3 DNA reads TGTGCCAGCAGTTACGGGTCAGGGGGTTTTGGAAACACCATATATTTT.

Many counts were recorded for this clonotype. The rearrangement uses TRBV9 and TRBJ2-2; 14 bases fit TRBD2. The CDR3 is made up of 16 amino acids. Germline trimming cut 4 bases from V and 5 bases from J; bases unmatched to any gene: 4. Germline assignment: CDR1 SGDLS and CDR2 YYNGEE. The CDR3 reads CASSLRTSGRTGELFF. As DNA, the CDR3 is TGTGCCAGCAGCCTACGGACTAGCGGGAGGACCGGGGAGCTGTTTTTT.

In this sample, this clonotype turned up a few times. CDR3 loop: CSARVDAANSPLHF. CDR3 bases: TGCAGTGCTAGAGTTGACGCAGCAAATTCACCCCTCCACTTT. J is TRBJ1-6 and V is TRBV20-1; D gene uncertain. The CDR3 length is 14 residues. Looked up from germline, CDR1 is DFQATT and CDR2 is SNEGSKA (reference sequence). Between the trimmed V and J ends, which lost 1 base and 7 bases, there was a span of 11 bases.